This passage covers 7 T cell receptor beta chains from one sample sequenced in a study of cytomegalovirus exposure and HLA in healthy donors (TCRdb year 2017). The method was the immunoSEQ multiplex PCR assay. For the multiplex PCR, a mixture combining 60 forward primers for TCR Vbeta segments and 13 reverse primers for TCR Jbeta segments was used. TCRdb took over this immuneACCESS table, retaining in-frame rearrangements with V and J assigned. Such tables are incomplete; in checked studies, under half of the missing clones stem from an unresolved V gene, and the remainder is unexplained. This sample has fewer than 100,000 clones in its table, and 65% to 85% of those were observed once. The ten biggest clones cover around 3.4% of the sample. Sequenced input: PBMCs. These receptors all stem from a man aged 40-50 years in good health and CMV-seronegative.

The chain recombines TRBV5-5 with TRBJ2-7; a weak D match, TRBD2 (5 bases). V shed 1 base and J shed 1 base, with 9 bases lying between them. Germline CDR1 reads SGHKS; CDR2 reads YYEKEE (reference sequence). CDR3 size: 14 residues. CDR3 coding DNA: TGTGCCAGCAGCTTGAGCAGGACTTCCTACGAGCAGTACTTC. Residues: CASSLSRTSYEQYF.

The table lists this clone with a few counts. The chain joins TRBV6-1 to TRBJ2-3; the match to TRBD2 covers 14 bases. Looked up from germline, CDR1 is MNHNS and CDR2 is SASEGT. There are 15 residues in the CDR3. J gave up 4 bases and V 5 bases, and 2 bases lay outside the gene matches. The CDR3 reads CASSPTSGGADTQYF. The CDR3 DNA reads as TGTGCCAGCAGTCCGACTAGCGGGGGGGCAGATACGCAGTATTTT.

This clone showed up just a few times. The chain uses TRBV6-4 and TRBJ2-3, with 8 positions matching TRBD2. Germline CDR1 is MRHNA and CDR2 is SNTAGT. V shed 0 bases and J 5 bases; nucleotides not matched to a gene: 7. The CDR3 runs 16 residues. The CDR3 DNA reads TGTGCCAGCAGTGACTCGACCGGGGGGGCAGTAGATACGCAGTATTTT. It translates to CASSDSTGGAVDTQYF.

This chain connects TRBV19 to TRBJ2-7; possibly TRBD1 for D (5 bases). Looked up from germline, CDR1 is LNHDA and CDR2 is SQIVND (reference sequence). Trimming took 1 base from V and 1 from J, leaving 8 bases between them. The CDR3 is 14 residues long. CDR3: CASSIVRGSYEQYF. In nucleotides, the CDR3 is TGTGCCAGTAGTATAGTTAGGGGATCCTACGAGCAGTACTTC. Full variable domain (outside the CDR3, taken from reference TRBV19 and TRBJ2-7): DGGITQSPKYLFRKEGQNVTLSCEQNLNHDAMYWYRQDPGQGLRLIYYSQIVNDFQKGDIAEGYSVSREKKESFPLTVTSAQKNPTAFYLCASSIVRGSYEQYFGPGTRLTVT.

This chain uses TRBV29-1 with TRBJ2-1; 7 positions match TRBD2. Unmatched junction bases numbered 2, after V lost 3 bases and J lost 6 bases. This CDR3 contains 12 residues. Germline-derived CDR1 and CDR2 are SQVTM and ANQGSEA. The CDR3 coding sequence is TGCAGCGTTGACGAGCGGGGCAATGAGCAGTTCTTC. Protein: CSVDERGNEQFF.

This clone was observed once. The chain couples TRBV11-3 to TRBJ2-1, with 13 bases that match TRBD2. This CDR3 has 17 residues. The V segment lost 3 bases and the J segment 5 bases; nucleotides outside the gene matches: 7. Germline lookup yields CDR1 SGHNT and CDR2 YENEEA. In DNA form, the CDR3 reads TGTGCCAGCAGCTTCGGACTAGCGGGAGCTAGGGACAATGAGCAGTTCTTC. Protein sequence: CASSFGLAGARDNEQFF.

The genes are TRBV5-8 and TRBJ2-1, with 7 bases matching TRBD1. The ends lost 4 bases at V and 0 bases at J; junction bases unmatched: 4. Germline lookup yields CDR1 SGHTS and CDR2 YDEGEE. The CDR3 has 15 residues. For the CDR3, the DNA is TGTGCCAGCAGCCTGGGGGACAGCTCCTACAATGAGCAGTTCTTC. Translation gives CASSLGDSSYNEQFF.